This TCR beta chain is from a study of blood T cell repertoires in COVID-19. Study in general: The analysed material was cDNA or gDNA that came from T cells, B-cell-depleted T cells, or PBMCs.

In the source study's methods: Nucleated cell counts were estimated from reference gene primer amplification. Data came from immunoSEQ multiplex PCR; TCRdb stores just in-frame clones and leaves some out. V and J calls and clone size follow that table, whereas D and trimming were derived from the DNA. In the table there are around 60,000 clones, around 80% of which are singletons. The germline V gene has CDR1 LNHNV and CDR2 YYDKDF (reference sequence). V was pared by 0 bases and J by 4 bases, with 10 bases between. The CDR3 extends over 16 amino acids. The sample consisted of peripheral blood. V usage is TRBV15 and J usage is TRBJ2-6; tentative D call: TRBD1 (6 bases). The receptor's source is a woman aged 60-70 years with acute or convalescent COVID-19. This CDR3 reads CATSRESGTGANVLTF. CDR3 DNA sequence: TGTGCCACCAGCAGAGAGTCAGGGACAGGGGCCAACGTCCTGACTTTC.